This TCR beta chain was profiled in a study of regulatory dendritic cells for organ transplantation. To note about this clone: Its antigen remains unidentified.

The V segment lost 3 bases and the J segment 4 bases; nucleotides outside the gene matches: 5. CDR3 length equals 16 residues. CDR1 and CDR2 from the germline V gene are ENHRY and SYGVKD. Generated by immunoSEQ multiplex PCR, the TCRdb table keeps only in-frame clones and is missing some. The sample yields just under 8,000 clones, approximately 67% seen once. Allogeneic regulatory or mature dendritic cells were co-cultured for more than 4 days with CFSE-labeled sorted T cells at 1:10. This receptor was identified in a human donor in good health. This chain connects TRBV10-3 to TRBJ2-6; TRBD1 matches at 8 bases. The source material was memory CD4+ T cells from blood cultured with dendritic cells. Subset of the sample: CD45RO+ memory T cells. The chain's CDR3 is CAISDYRGSGANVLTF. CDR3 DNA: TGTGCCATCAGTGACTACAGGGGGTCCGGGGCCAACGTCCTGACTTTC.